Listed here is a single T cell receptor beta chain. Antigen specificity is unknown. The sample belongs to a study of Ad26.COV2.S vaccination and SARS-CoV-2 variants. Study-level background: In the study, Ad26.COV2.S was injected intramuscularly once, or twice 56 days apart. Study conclusions and caveats: Compared with placebo recipients, vaccine recipients had higher spike-specific TCR breadth. Overall T cell responses may have been underestimated by the analyses of TCR breadth and depth.

The sample's treatment: around 19 received Ad26.COV2.S at low or high dose, single or two shots; 5 received placebo; per-sample allocation not given. Collection of the samples took place on day 63 after the first injection of vaccine or placebo. Produced via immunoSEQ multiplex PCR; TCRdb's table is partial and in-frame only. The table lists 360,000 or so clones, about 88% of them singletons. V lost 4 bases to trimming and J lost 0 bases, with 7 bases between them. The germline CDR1 and CDR2 sequences are SGHDN and FVKESK. The length of the CDR3 is 14 residues. This TCR was recovered from a person between 18 and 65 years old who received the Ad26.COV2.S COVID-19 vaccine or a placebo. This chain uses TRBV14 with TRBJ2-4; possible D gene TRBD2, 5 bases. The source was peripheral blood, collected in a trial of Ad26.COV2.S vaccine versus placebo. In DNA, the CDR3 is TGTGCCAGCAGCCCACTAGAAGCCAAAAACATTCAGTACTTC. Amino acids: CASSPLEAKNIQYF.